One and the same sample provided the 20 T cell receptor delta chains below, sequenced in a study of γδ T cells in repeated Plasmodium falciparum infection. TCRdb re-analyzed the multiplex PCR reads via CATT. The sample has 40,000 to 55,000 delta-chain clones; around 2% are singletons. Bulk repertoires came from Vgamma9/Vdelta2+ or Vdelta2-negative gammadelta T cells flow-sorted from PBMC. The sample consisted of gamma-delta T cells from blood. Receptors originate from a pool of human donors (malaria-infected and uninfected, not separated).

In its sample, this clone was seen a few times. The protein TCRdb lists belongs to a much larger clone and differs from this DNA's translation at residue 3, which points to a read error; the protein shown is made from the DNA. The chain employs TRDV3 and TRDJ1, with a possible D match to TRDD2 (6 bases). V lost 4 bases and J lost 1, with 25 bases in between. The germline V gene has CDR1 TVYSNPD and CDR2 GDNSRS (reference sequence). The CDR3 length is 17 residues. Here the CDR3 reads CASSRVLLWGITDKLIF. The CDR3 bases are TGTGCCTCTAGTAGGGTCCTACTGTGGGGAATCACCGATAAACTCATCTTT.

Many counts were recorded for this clone. The chain carries TRDV2 and TRDJ1; 8 bases are a match to TRDD3. No J gene is reported in TCRdb; it was inferred here by comparing the DNA with germline. CDR1 and CDR2 from the germline V gene are GEAIGNYY and EKD. This CDR3 contains 19 residues. J gave up 0 bases and V 0 bases, and 14 bases lay outside the gene matches. CDR3 nucleotide sequence: TGTGCCTGTGACACCGTGCTCTTCGTGGGGGATGGGTACACCGATAAACTCATCTTT. The encoded protein is CACDTVLFVGDGYTDKLIF.

This clone was recorded at least ten times. A far larger clone is one base from this, pointing to a likely read error. This sample includes further DNA sequences coding for the same CDR3. The CDR3 nucleotides are TGTGCCTGCGACACTTTGAGCCCCACTGGGGGACGGTACACCGATAAACTCATCTTT. This codes for CACDTLSPTGGRYTDKLIF. The chain employs TRDV2 and TRDJ1, with 9 nucleotides matching TRDD3. The J gene, missing from TCRdb, was assigned here through DNA to germline matching. CDR3 length: 19 residues. Germline V gives CDR1 GEAIGNYY, CDR2 EKD.

This clone came up a few times. A far larger clone is one base from this, pointing to a likely read error. Other DNA sequences within the sample encode an identical CDR3. The rearrangement links TRDV1 to TRDJ1; 13 bases map to TRDD3. TCRdb is silent on the J gene; assignment here came from matching the DNA to germline. V lost 9 bases, J lost 0 bases, and 19 bases stayed unmatched. CDR3 length: 20 amino acids. Germline values: CDR1 TSWWSYY, CDR2 QGS. CDR3 amino acids: CALDAGPYWGIRPYTDKLIF. The CDR3 bases are TGTGCTCTCGATGCGGGGCCTTACTGGGGGATACGCCCGTACACCGATAAACTCATCTTT.

At least ten counts were recorded for this clone. A far larger clone is just one base off, so this is likely a read error. The same CDR3 also results from other DNA sequences found in this sample. The chain carries TRDV2 and TRDJ1, with a tentative D call TRDD3 (5 bases). CDR1 is GEAIGNYY and CDR2 is EKD in the germline V gene. The CDR3 is made up of 19 amino acids. The CDR3 DNA reads as TGTGCCTGTGACACCGTCTCGGGGGGGTCCCCGAGCCACACCGATAAGCTCATCTTT. Translation gives CACDTVSGGSPSHTDKLIF.

This clone has at least ten counts. TCRdb's protein for this DNA is that of a much larger clone and differs from the translation at residue 8, likely a read error; the protein shown is the DNA translation. The rearrangement uses TRDV3 and TRDJ1; 13 nucleotides line up with TRDD3. The J gene comes from matching the DNA to germline here; TCRdb lacks it. The CDR3 has 24 residues. The junction had 30 bases not matched to a gene; V was cut back by 2 bases and J by 0 bases. In germline, CDR1 is TVYSNPD, CDR2 GDNSRS (reference sequence). CDR3 bases: TGTGCCTTTGTCATCGCTCCGAGACTATCTACTGGGGGATACGGGCCTCTCTACACCGATAAACTCATCTTT. Translated, it gives CAFVIAPRLSTGGYGPLYTDKLIF. The complete variable domain, with remaining parts taken from reference TRDV3 and TRDJ1, reads CDKVTQSSPDQTVASGSEVVLLCTYDTVYSNPDLFWYRIRPDYSFQFVFYGDNSRSEGADFTQGRFSVKHILTQKAFHLVISPVRTEDSATYYCAFVIAPRLSTGGYGPLYTDKLIFGKGTRVTVEP.

This clone was recorded a few times. The protein given by TCRdb reflects a much larger clone and differs at residue 9 from this DNA's translation, likely from a read error; the protein shown is the DNA's translation. J is TRDJ1 and V is TRDV1; D gene ambiguous. TCRdb offers no J gene call, so here the DNA was matched to germline to obtain one. Trimming took off 3 bases at V and 5 bases at J, with 10 bases between the two ends. The CDR3 is 13 residues long. The germline V gene has CDR1 TSWWSYY and CDR2 QGS. This CDR3 reads CALGELYVDKLIF. CDR3 nucleotide sequence: TGTGCTCTTGGGGAGCTCTACGTGGATAAACTCATCTTT.

This clone was detected a few times. TCRdb lists the protein of a much larger clone for this DNA, which differs at residue 11, so this is likely a read error; the protein given here is translated from the DNA itself. The rearrangement links TRDV3 to TRDJ1; 8 bases align to TRDD3. TCRdb records no J gene; here it was assigned by comparing the DNA to germline. The CDR3 is 17 residues long. With V trimmed by 1 base and J by 10 bases, 23 bases remained unmatched. The germline gives CDR1 TVYSNPD, CDR2 GDNSRS (reference sequence). CDR3 bases: TGTGCCTTTATAAAACTCCCCTTACAAACCCCTACTGGGGGACTCATCTTT. Translation gives CAFIKLPLQTPTGGLIF.

This clone was found a few times. V gene TRDV2 combines with J gene TRDJ1, with D possibly TRDD3 on 6 matching bases. TCRdb carries no J gene annotation; the J gene was assigned here by matching the DNA with germline. Germline V gives CDR1 GEAIGNYY, CDR2 EKD. The CDR3 loop spans 18 amino acids. Trimming shortened V by 3 bases and J by 2 bases, and 24 bases separated the two germline ends. The CDR3 loop is CACDAVNGGTVETDKLIF. CDR3 bases: TGTGCCTGTGACGCCGTTAACGGGGGGACCGTCGAAACCGATAAACTCATCTTT.

This clone was seen repeatedly, ten times or more. TCRdb attributes to this sequence the protein of a much larger clone, which differs from the DNA translation at residue 18; a read error is likely, and the protein displayed is translated from the DNA. The chain couples TRDV3 to TRDJ1; TRDD3 agrees at 13 bases. Germline V gene data show CDR1 as TVYSNPD and CDR2 as GDNSRS (reference sequence). CDR3 length: 19 amino acids. The chain's CDR3 is CALGPPTYWGIRGPDKLTF. The CDR3 DNA sequence: TGTGCCTTGGGCCCTCCTACGTACTGGGGGATACGGGGACCAGATAAACTCACCTTT. Complete variable domain (other parts from reference TRDV3 and TRDJ1): CDKVTQSSPDQTVASGSEVVLLCTYDTVYSNPDLFWYRIRPDYSFQFVFYGDNSRSEGADFTQGRFSVKHILTQKAFHLVISPVRTEDSATYYCALGPPTYWGIRGPDKLTFGKGTRVTVEP.

Turning to this clone: The TCRdb record carries a much larger clone's protein, which differs from this DNA's translation at residue 5; a read error is the likely cause, and the protein listed here is the DNA translation. V gene TRDV1 combines with J gene TRDJ1, with 12 positions matching TRDD3. The J gene comes from matching the DNA to germline here; TCRdb lacks it. From germline, CDR1 is TSWWSYY and CDR2 QGS. V shed 4 bases, J shed 1 base, and the junction held 22 bases outside the gene matches. The CDR3 covers 22 residues. This chain's CDR3 is CALGGWRPSYFWGIRSTDKLIF. CDR3 bases: TGTGCTCTTGGGGGATGGAGGCCTTCCTACTTCTGGGGGATACGAAGCACCGATAAACTCATCTTT.

On this clone itself: TCRdb shows a much larger clone's protein in place of this DNA's translation, and the two differ at residue 22, likely through a read error; the protein shown is translated from the DNA. A V gene of TRDV1 was called, but no J gene was assigned; no check of the table's D call, TRDD3, against the DNA was made. The germline gives CDR1 TSWWSYY, CDR2 QGS. The CDR3 contains 24 residues. CDR3 in amino acids: CALGPYRAPSYVFTGGRYTDKFIF. In DNA, the CDR3 is TGTGCTCTTGGACCATATCGGGCCCCTTCCTACGTGTTTACTGGGGGCCGTTACACCGATAAATTCATCTTT.

This clone was observed a handful of times. TCRdb attributes to this sequence the protein of a much larger clone, which differs from the DNA translation at residue 12; a read error is likely, and the protein displayed is translated from the DNA. This chain joins TRDV2 and TRDJ1, with 13 bases identical to TRDD3. TCRdb supplies no J gene; here it was assigned by aligning the nucleotide sequence to germline. The CDR3 is 18 amino acids. The V gene end was trimmed by 3 bases and the J gene end by 0 bases; junction bases not matched to a gene: 9. Germline lookup yields CDR1 GEAIGNYY and CDR2 EKD. In DNA form, the CDR3 reads TGTGCCTGTGACGTACTGGGGGATACGCGGTCAGACACCGATAAACTCATCTTT. It encodes CACDVLGDTRSDTDKLIF.

Comments on this clone: One end of the junction fails to match germline, which may point to a read error. The rearrangement links TRDV1 to TRDJ1; the D gene could be TRDD2 or TRDD3 (5 bases each). TCRdb is silent on the J gene; assignment here came from matching the DNA to germline. CDR1 is TSWWSYY and CDR2 is QGS in the germline V gene. There are 13 residues in the CDR3. CDR3 bases: TGTGCTCTTTGGGAACTTCCGTGGATAAAACTCATCTTT. It codes for CALWELPWIKLIF.

A few counts support this clone. TCRdb assigns this DNA the protein of a much larger clone, which departs from its translation at residue 11; this likely reflects a read error, and the protein shown comes from translating the DNA. The chain couples TRDV3 to TRDJ1; 9 bases map to TRDD2. The V gene end was trimmed by 0 bases and the J gene end by 0 bases; junction bases not matched to a gene: 20. Germline values: CDR1 TVYSNPD, CDR2 GDNSRS (reference sequence). The CDR3 sequence is 20 residues long. This CDR3 is CAFRILPTRGCGGYTDKLIF. DNA for the CDR3: TGTGCCTTTAGAATCCTTCCTACGAGGGGATGCGGGGGGTACACCGATAAACTCATCTTT.

This clone has just a few counts. A far more abundant clone sits one base away, making this likely a read error. At the DNA level, this CDR3 is encoded by other sequences in the same sample as well. The chain recombines TRDV1 with TRDJ1, with D tentatively TRDD2 (5 bases). The J gene is absent in TCRdb and was assigned here via DNA matching to germline. The CDR3 runs to 20 residues. Trimming removed 2 bases from V and 5 bases from J, with 30 bases in between. Germline CDR1 reads TSWWSYY; CDR2 reads QGS. CDR3 sequence (DNA): TGTGCTCTTGGGGAAACCTACAGGCCGGCTTGGACATTCCGCCCTGATAAACTCATCTTT. Its translation: CALGETYRPAWTFRPDKLIF.

Of note for this clone: This likely stems from a read error, as it lies one base from a far larger clone. The sample carries other DNA sequences with the same CDR3. This chain uses TRDV2 with TRDJ1; 10 bases map to TRDD3. TCRdb leaves out the J gene; it was filled in here by matching the DNA to germline. CDR1 is GEAIGNYY and CDR2 is EKD in the germline V gene. The CDR3 consists of 23 residues. The CDR3 DNA sequence: TGTGCCTGCGACACCTTGCTGAGTGGGAAAGTACTGGGGGATTCCCCGTACACCGATAAACTCATCTTT. This encodes CACDTLLSGKVLGDSPYTDKLIF.

As regards this clone: Translating this DNA gives a protein that differs at residue 6 from the TCRdb one, which belongs to a much larger clone; a read error is likely, and the protein shown is this translation. This rearrangement joins TRDV2 to TRDJ1, with 9 bases fitting TRDD3. TCRdb carries no J gene annotation; the J gene was assigned here by matching the DNA with germline. V was clipped by 0 bases and J by 2 bases; unmatched bases: 18. The CDR3 is 20 residues long. Germline V lookup: CDR1 GEAIGNYY, CDR2 EKD. Here the CDR3 reads CACDTGEVRGYEGVTDKLIF. The CDR3 bases are TGTGCCTGTGACACCGGGGAAGTACGGGGATACGAGGGGGTTACCGATAAACTCATCTTT.

This clone occurred a few times. TCRdb records a much larger clone's protein for this DNA, with a difference at residue 15 that likely arises from a read error; the protein given is the translation of the DNA. The V gene corresponds to TRDV1; no J gene was called. The CDR3 covers 17 residues. Per the germline V gene, CDR1 is TSWWSYY and CDR2 is QGS. Here the CDR3 reads CALGESIPFIQGFVPIF. The CDR3 DNA follows: TGTGCTCTTGGGGAATCGATTCCTTTTATCCAGGGATTTGTACCCATCTTT.

The rearrangement links TRDV1 to TRDJ1; TRDD2 aligns across 8 bases. Assignment of the J gene here rests on matching the DNA to germline, because TCRdb gives none. CDR1 TSWWSYY and CDR2 QGS come from the germline V gene. V trimming: 1 base; J trimming: 0 bases; junction bases outside the gene matches: 22. The CDR3 loop spans 22 amino acids. The CDR3 loop reads CALGEPELQYLPILRYTDKLIF. The CDR3 DNA reads as TGTGCTCTTGGGGAACCCGAACTCCAATACCTTCCTATCCTCAGGTACACCGATAAACTCATCTTT.